The 32 T cell receptor beta chains below all came from one sample that was sequenced in a study of identical twins. TCRdb analysed the 5' RACE reads with MiXCR anew, one entry per CDR3 protein. The sample includes approximately 890,000 distinct CDR3 sequences, roughly 12% seen only once; the top ten take about 1.5%. These data were also reused for a study on yellow fever vaccine responses in identical twins.

Sequences were obtained from PBMCs. These receptors originate from a woman under 30 in good health.

There are a few counts of this clonotype. The chain recombines TRBV6-1 with TRBJ2-7, with TRBD2 identical over 7 bases. V lost 6 bases to trimming and J lost 2 bases; unmatched junction nucleotides: 7. Germline V CDR1 and CDR2: MNHNS, SASEGT. The CDR3 loop spans 14 amino acids. CDR3 DNA sequence: TGTGCCAGCAGAGGACTAGGTTCAACCTACGAGCAGTACTTC. Protein: CASRGLGSTYEQYF.

This clonotype was observed a handful of times. This chain links TRBV27 with TRBJ2-3, with 10 bases identical to TRBD2. Germline V gene lookup returns CDR1 MNHEY and CDR2 SMNVEV (reference sequence). Losses at the gene ends were 5 bases for V and 5 bases for J; bases not matched to a gene: 10. This CDR3 comprises 16 residues. CDR3 bases: TGTGCCAGCAGTCTGATTAGCGGGGGGCAGAAAGATACGCAGTATTTT. Protein: CASSLISGGQKDTQYF.

V is TRBV20-1 and J is TRBJ2-1, with D unresolved. V lost 5 bases to trimming and J lost 0 bases, with 11 bases between them. CDR3 length: 14 residues. Per the germline V gene, CDR1 is DFQATT and CDR2 is SNEGSKA (reference sequence). In DNA form, the CDR3 reads TGCAGTGCTTTCTACCGAAACTCCTACAATGAGCAGTTCTTC. As protein: CSAFYRNSYNEQFF.

The rearrangement joins TRBV20-1 to TRBJ2-5; maybe TRBD2 (6 bases). Germline CDR1 DFQATT, CDR2 SNEGSKA (reference sequence). V lost 1 base, J lost 5 bases, and 14 bases lay in between. This CDR3 is 14 amino acids long. The CDR3 sequence: CSARVPRAGETQYF. CDR3 nucleotides: TGCAGTGCTAGAGTCCCTAGGGCGGGGGAGACCCAGTACTTC.

This clonotype was detected only a few times. The J gene is TRBJ1-2, the V gene TRBV5-6; D is unresolved. The germline V gene encodes CDR1 SGHDT and CDR2 YYEEEE. Trimming shortened V by 2 bases and J by 1 base, and 9 bases separated the two germline ends. This CDR3 spans 14 amino acids. The CDR3 here is CASSFAHDNYGYTF. Written as DNA, the CDR3 is TGTGCCAGCAGCTTTGCCCACGATAACTATGGCTACACCTTC.

The rearrangement joins TRBV20-1 to TRBJ2-1; 11 bases agree with TRBD2. This CDR3 is 14 amino acids long. Germline V gives CDR1 DFQATT, CDR2 SNEGSKA (reference sequence). The J segment lost 8 bases and the V segment lost 2 bases, leaving 5 bases of the junction unmatched. CDR3 protein: CSARRVAGGDEQFF. Written as DNA, the CDR3 is TGCAGTGCTAGAAGGGTAGCGGGGGGGGATGAGCAGTTCTTC.

There are many counts of this clonotype. This chain joins TRBV20-1 and TRBJ2-1; weak D call: TRBD1 (5 bases). Between the trimmed V and J ends, which lost 0 bases and 3 bases, there was a span of 12 bases. The CDR3 runs to 15 residues. Germline loops: CDR1 DFQATT, CDR2 SNEGSKA (reference sequence). The CDR3 DNA reads TGCAGTGCTAGAGATCGATTCAGGGACTACAATGAGCAGTTCTTC. This sequence encodes CSARDRFRDYNEQFF.

This rearrangement joins TRBV5-6 to TRBJ2-7; TRBD2 aligns across 7 bases. The CDR3 has 13 residues. The J segment lost 7 bases and the V segment lost 0 bases, leaving 4 bases of the junction unmatched. Germline assignment: CDR1 SGHDT and CDR2 YYEEEE. In nucleotides, the CDR3 is TGTGCCAGCAGCTTGGGAGCGGGGCCGGAGCAGTACGTC. It encodes CASSLGAGPEQYV.

This clonotype has a single count. The rearrangement uses TRBV7-9 and TRBJ1-1, with 7 nucleotides matching TRBD1. Germline CDR1 and CDR2: SEHNR and FQNEAQ (reference sequence). The J segment lost 2 bases and the V segment lost 5 bases, leaving 11 bases of the junction unmatched. CDR3 size: 16 residues. This CDR3 reads CASSQRPGGGNTEAFF. CDR3 in DNA: TGTGCCAGCAGCCAAAGACCAGGGGGAGGAAACACTGAAGCTTTCTTT.

The chain couples TRBV2 to TRBJ2-4; 9 nucleotides align to TRBD1. CDR1 and CDR2 from the germline V gene are SNHLY and FYNNEI. This CDR3 has 15 residues. After removal of 2 bases from V and 4 bases from J, the junction contained 3 bases not matched to a gene. CDR3 DNA sequence: TGTGCCAGCAGTGAACCCGGGACAGGGAAAAACATTCAGTACTTC. Translating gives CASSEPGTGKNIQYF.

This chain links TRBV29-1 with TRBJ2-3; the D gene is possibly TRBD1 (6 bases). This CDR3 has 14 amino acids. Germline CDR1 is SQVTM and CDR2 is ANQGSEA. V was pared by 4 bases and J by 2 bases, with 13 bases between. For the CDR3, the DNA is TGCAGCGTTGGGGGACAAATATCCACAGATACGCAGTATTTT. Amino acids: CSVGGQISTDTQYF.

A few counts support this clonotype. In DNA form, the CDR3 reads TGTGCCAGCAGTGAGAGCGGGAAATCCGATGAGCAGTTCTTC. It is translated as CASSESGKSDEQFF. This rearrangement joins TRBV25-1 to TRBJ2-1, with 7 bases that match TRBD2. The length of the CDR3 is 14 residues. V lost 3 bases, J lost 8 bases, and 7 bases stayed unmatched. The V gene's germline CDR1 is MGHDK and CDR2 SYGVNS.

The CDR3 loop reads CASSWVGQATGELFF. The CDR3 bases are TGTGCCAGCAGCTGGGTCGGACAGGCCACCGGGGAGCTGTTTTTT. This chain links TRBV7-9 with TRBJ2-2, with TRBD1 matching 7 bases. The CDR3 loop spans 15 amino acids. Germline V lookup: CDR1 SEHNR, CDR2 FQNEAQ (reference sequence). After removal of 4 bases from V and 4 bases from J, the junction contained 6 bases not matched to a gene.

This clonotype was seen a handful of times. This chain joins TRBV28 and TRBJ1-4; D call uncertain. V was pared by 2 bases and J by 6 bases, with 10 bases between. Looked up from germline, CDR1 is MDHEN and CDR2 is SYDVKM. There are 14 residues in the CDR3. The CDR3 DNA follows: TGTGCCAGCAGTTTACGGCAGGTCCATGAAAAACTGTTTTTT. It yields the protein CASSLRQVHEKLFF.

The chain couples TRBV15 to TRBJ1-3; D gene unclear. This CDR3 is built from 14 residues. V lost 1 base to trimming and J lost 3 bases, with 7 bases between them. Germline CDR1 reads LNHNV; CDR2 reads YYDKDF (reference sequence). CDR3 nucleotides: TGTGCCACCAGCAGAGTTGTCGGTGGAAACACCATATATTTT. Amino acids: CATSRVVGGNTIYF.

The sample holds a few counts of this clonotype. The chain is built from TRBV10-1 and TRBJ2-3; D is undetermined. Looked up from germline, CDR1 is WNHNN and CDR2 is SYGVQD (reference sequence). V shed 4 bases and J shed 5 bases, with 13 bases lying between them. This CDR3 contains 14 residues. The CDR3 loop is CASSAGGSGDTQYF. The CDR3 bases are TGCGCCAGCAGTGCCGGCGGATCCGGAGATACGCAGTATTTT.

This clonotype was seen just once. The V gene is TRBV6-1, the J gene TRBJ2-3; D is possibly TRBD2 (5 bases). V was shortened by 6 bases and J by 14 bases, with 30 bases between the two germline ends. The germline V gene has CDR1 MNHNS and CDR2 SASEGT. The CDR3 is 16 residues long. CDR3 DNA: TGTGCCAGCAGCGCCCCGGGATCCGAATTCGAAAAGAGACGGTATTTT. It yields the protein CASSAPGSEFEKRRYF.

With regard to this clonotype: An end of the junction does not agree with germline; a read error may underlie this. The chain is built from TRBV6-1 and TRBJ1-1; no reliable D call. Germline CDR1 reads MNHNS; CDR2 reads SASEGT. This CDR3 spans 17 amino acids. The CDR3: CASSKAYPGEFNTEAFF. The CDR3 coding sequence is TGTGCCAGCAGTAAAGCCTACCCTGGCGAATTCAACACTGAAGCTTTCTTT.

Notes on this clonotype: The junction departs from the called germline gene at one end, perhaps through a read error. The chain couples TRBV29-1 to TRBJ2-7; TRBD2 matches 13 bases. CDR3 size: 15 residues. Germline V gene lookup returns CDR1 SQVTM and CDR2 ANQGSEA. The CDR3 DNA reads TGCAGCGTCGAAGGACTAGCGGGAGAATTCTACGAGCAGTACTTC. It is translated as CSVEGLAGEFYEQYF.

This clonotype was seen ten or more times. The chain joins TRBV9 to TRBJ2-1; 7 bases agree with TRBD1. The V gene end was trimmed by 2 bases and the J gene end by 5 bases; junction bases not matched to a gene: 10. The CDR3 has 16 amino acids. Germline lookup yields CDR1 SGDLS and CDR2 YYNGEE. The CDR3 region is CASSVSERQGHNEQFF. For the CDR3, the DNA is TGTGCCAGCAGCGTCAGCGAGCGACAGGGCCACAATGAGCAGTTCTTC.

The chain links TRBV10-3 to TRBJ1-2, with D perhaps matching TRBD1 (5 bases). With 5 bases removed from V and 2 bases from J, the gap between germline ends came to 9 bases. Germline CDR1 is ENHRY and CDR2 is SYGVKD. The CDR3 is 13 amino acids. CDR3 in amino acids: CAISPDTNYGYTF. In DNA form, the CDR3 reads TGTGCCATCAGTCCGGACACGAACTATGGCTACACCTTC.

This chain connects TRBV20-1 to TRBJ1-1; D may be TRBD1 (6 bases). The germline V gene has CDR1 DFQATT and CDR2 SNEGSKA (reference sequence). CDR3 length: 14 amino acids. The V end lost 2 bases, the J end lost 1 base, and 11 bases lay between the germline ends. The CDR3 loop is CSARPGQSNTEAFF. CDR3 bases: TGCAGTGCTAGACCGGGACAATCGAACACTGAAGCTTTCTTT.

Written as DNA, the CDR3 is TGTGCCAGCCACAGCTTAATATTAGATACGCAGTATTTT. Its protein is CASHSLILDTQYF. The chain has TRBV7-9 and TRBJ2-3; no firm D call. Trimming took off 8 bases at V and 5 bases at J, with 14 bases between the two ends. The V gene's germline CDR1 is SEHNR and CDR2 FQNEAQ (reference sequence). The CDR3 spans 13 residues.

V and J are TRBV28 and TRBJ2-7; D is unclear. Germline CDR1 is MDHEN and CDR2 is SYDVKM. Trimming took 3 bases from V and 4 from J, leaving 7 bases between them. The CDR3 covers 12 residues. DNA for the CDR3: TGTGCCAGCAGTTTCATAAAGTACGAGCAGTACTTC. This codes for CASSFIKYEQYF.

This clonotype appeared many times. V gene TRBV5-1 combines with J gene TRBJ1-3; D is perhaps TRBD1 (5 bases). V was clipped by 5 bases and J by 2 bases, with 11 bases between them. In germline, CDR1 is SGHRS, CDR2 YFSETQ. This CDR3 region has 14 residues. The CDR3 bases are TGCGCCAGCAGGAACGCGGGGGCTGGAAACACCATATATTTT. This codes for CASRNAGAGNTIYF. The whole variable domain, filled in from reference TRBV5-1 and TRBJ1-3, reads KAGVTQTPRYLIKTRGQQVTLSCSPISGHRSVSWYQQTPGQGLQFLFEYFSETQRNKGNFPGRFSGRQFSNSRSEMNVSTLELGDSALYLCASRNAGAGNTIYFGEGSWLTVV.

The chain has TRBV15 and TRBJ2-6; D possibly corresponds to TRBD1 (5 bases). The CDR3 runs to 18 residues. Germline assignment: CDR1 LNHNV and CDR2 YYDKDF (reference sequence). The V end lost 3 bases, the J end lost 0 bases, and 15 bases lay between the germline ends. CDR3 nucleotides: TGTGCCACCAGCAGCCAACAGGCTTTCGGCTCTGGGGCCAACGTCCTGACTTTC. It translates to CATSSQQAFGSGANVLTF.

This clonotype was counted many times. The chain couples TRBV9 to TRBJ2-1; D possibly corresponds to TRBD2 (6 bases). The CDR3 is made up of 17 amino acids. Trimming pared 4 bases from V and 0 bases from J, leaving 17 bases between. The germline V gene has CDR1 SGDLS and CDR2 YYNGEE. CDR3 sequence reads: CASSTSKAGSSYNEQFF. In DNA form, the CDR3 reads TGTGCCAGCAGCACCTCAAAAGCCGGGAGCTCCTACAATGAGCAGTTCTTC.

This clonotype was counted at least ten times. The chain links TRBV24-1 to TRBJ2-1; 9 nucleotides align to TRBD2. In germline, CDR1 is KGHDR, CDR2 SFDVKD. The CDR3 length is 13 residues. The trim removed 5 bases at V and 9 bases at J, leaving 4 bases unmatched. The CDR3 DNA is TGTGCCACCAGTGCTTTTAGCGGGGGTGAGCAGTTCTTC. Amino acids: CATSAFSGGEQFF.

This clonotype was counted only a few times. V is TRBV9 and J is TRBJ1-1, with 7 bases that match TRBD1. Trimming cost V 6 bases and J 6 bases; bases outside gene matches: 11. The germline gives CDR1 SGDLS, CDR2 YYNGEE. This CDR3 contains 14 residues. CDR3 nucleotides: TGTGCCAGCACCCCCGGAGGGGGCGGTGCTGAAGCTTTCTTT. It specifies CASTPGGGGAEAFF.

The genes are TRBV4-1 and TRBJ2-3; D remains ambiguous. Germline CDR1 reads MGHRA; CDR2 reads YSYEKL. V lost 1 base and J 5 bases, leaving 19 bases between the germline ends. The CDR3 is 17 amino acids. CDR3 protein: CASSQGLAPDWRDTQYF. The CDR3 DNA reads as TGCGCCAGCAGCCAAGGTCTGGCCCCCGATTGGAGAGATACGCAGTATTTT.

This clonotype was seen more than once but under ten times. J is TRBJ2-5 and V is TRBV7-2; maybe TRBD1 (6 bases). V was shortened by 5 bases and J by 4 bases, with 11 bases between the two germline ends. This CDR3 spans 13 amino acids. CDR1 and CDR2 (germline): SGHTA, FQGNSA. This CDR3 reads CASSLLGAETQYF. DNA for the CDR3: TGTGCCAGCAGCCTCTTGGGGGCAGAGACCCAGTACTTC.

The chain combines TRBV19 with TRBJ2-2, with D tentatively TRBD2 (5 bases). Germline CDR1 LNHDA, CDR2 SQIVND (reference sequence). Trimming took off 7 bases at V and 7 bases at J, with 13 bases between the two ends. CDR3 length equals 13 residues. Here the CDR3 reads CASTYLSGGELFF. DNA for the CDR3: TGTGCCAGTACCTATCTGAGCGGCGGGGAGCTGTTTTTT.